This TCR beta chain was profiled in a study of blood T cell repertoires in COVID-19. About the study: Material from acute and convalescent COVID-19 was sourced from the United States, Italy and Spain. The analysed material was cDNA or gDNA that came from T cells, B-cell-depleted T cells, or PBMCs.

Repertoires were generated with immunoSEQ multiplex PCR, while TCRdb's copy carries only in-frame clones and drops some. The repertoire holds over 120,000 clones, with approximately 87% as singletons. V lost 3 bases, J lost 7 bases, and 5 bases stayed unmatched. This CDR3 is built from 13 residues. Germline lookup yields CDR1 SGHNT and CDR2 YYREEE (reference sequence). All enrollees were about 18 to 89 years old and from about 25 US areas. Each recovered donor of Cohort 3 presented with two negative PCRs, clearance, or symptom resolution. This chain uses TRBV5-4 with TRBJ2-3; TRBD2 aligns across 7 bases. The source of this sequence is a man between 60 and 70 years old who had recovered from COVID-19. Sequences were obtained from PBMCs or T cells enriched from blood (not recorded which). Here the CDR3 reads CASSSSLANTQYF. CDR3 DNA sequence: TGTGCCAGCAGCTCCTCACTAGCGAATACGCAGTATTTT. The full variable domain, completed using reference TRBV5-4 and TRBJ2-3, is ETGVTQSPTHLIKTRGQQVTLRCSSQSGHNTVSWYQQALGQGPQFIFQYYREEENGRGNFPPRFSGLQFPNYSSELNVNALELDDSALYLCASSSSLANTQYFGPGTRLTVL.